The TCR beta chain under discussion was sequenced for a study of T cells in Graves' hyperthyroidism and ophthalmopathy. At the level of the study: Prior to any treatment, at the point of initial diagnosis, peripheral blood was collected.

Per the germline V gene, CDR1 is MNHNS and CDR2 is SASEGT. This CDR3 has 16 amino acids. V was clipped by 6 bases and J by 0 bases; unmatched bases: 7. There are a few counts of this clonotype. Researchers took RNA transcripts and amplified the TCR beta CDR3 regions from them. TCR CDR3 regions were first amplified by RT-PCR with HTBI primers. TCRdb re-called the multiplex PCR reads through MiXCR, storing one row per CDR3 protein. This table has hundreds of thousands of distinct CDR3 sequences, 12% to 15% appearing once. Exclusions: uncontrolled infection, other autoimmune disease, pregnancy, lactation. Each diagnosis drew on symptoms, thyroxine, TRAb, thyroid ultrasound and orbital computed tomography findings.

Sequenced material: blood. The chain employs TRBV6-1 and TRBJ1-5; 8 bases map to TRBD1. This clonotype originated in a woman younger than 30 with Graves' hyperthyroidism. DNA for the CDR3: TGTGCCAGCAGAACAACAGGGGGAATTAGCAATCAGCCCCAGCATTTT. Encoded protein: CASRTTGGISNQPQHF.